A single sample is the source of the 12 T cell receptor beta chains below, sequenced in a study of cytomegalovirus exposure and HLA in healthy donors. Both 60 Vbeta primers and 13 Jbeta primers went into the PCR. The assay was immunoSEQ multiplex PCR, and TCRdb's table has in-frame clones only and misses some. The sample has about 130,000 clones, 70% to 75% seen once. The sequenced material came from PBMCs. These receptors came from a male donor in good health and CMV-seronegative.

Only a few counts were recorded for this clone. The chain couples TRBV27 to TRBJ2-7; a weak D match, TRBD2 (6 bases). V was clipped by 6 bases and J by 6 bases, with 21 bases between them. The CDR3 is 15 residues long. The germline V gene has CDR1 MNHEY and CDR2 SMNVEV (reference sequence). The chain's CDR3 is CASSRSAGRFSEQYF. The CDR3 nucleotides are TGTGCCAGCAGCCGAAGTGCGGGAAGGTTCAGCGAGCAGTACTTC.

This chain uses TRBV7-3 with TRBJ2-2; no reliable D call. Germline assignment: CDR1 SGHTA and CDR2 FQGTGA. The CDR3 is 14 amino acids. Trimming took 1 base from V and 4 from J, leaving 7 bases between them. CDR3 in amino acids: CASSLIRSTGELFF. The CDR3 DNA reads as TGTGCCAGCAGCTTAATTCGGAGCACCGGGGAGCTGTTTTTT.

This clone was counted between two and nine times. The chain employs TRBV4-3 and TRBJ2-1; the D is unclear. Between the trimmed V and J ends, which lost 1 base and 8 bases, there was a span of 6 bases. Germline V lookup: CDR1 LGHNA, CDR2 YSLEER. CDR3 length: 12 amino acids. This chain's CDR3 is CASSQGDDEQFF. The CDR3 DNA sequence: TGCGCCAGCAGCCAAGGAGATGATGAGCAGTTCTTC.

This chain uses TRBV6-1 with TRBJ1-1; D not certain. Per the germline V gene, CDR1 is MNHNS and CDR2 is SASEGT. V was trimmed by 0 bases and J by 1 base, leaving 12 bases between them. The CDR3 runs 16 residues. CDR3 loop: CASSEAKGRQNTEAFF. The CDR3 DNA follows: TGTGCCAGCAGTGAAGCAAAAGGCAGACAGAACACTGAAGCTTTCTTT.

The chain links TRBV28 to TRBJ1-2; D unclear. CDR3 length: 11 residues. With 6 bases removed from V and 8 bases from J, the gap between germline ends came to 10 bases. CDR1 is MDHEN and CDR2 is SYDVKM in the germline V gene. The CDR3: CASSSQRGYTF. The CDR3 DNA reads TGTGCCAGCAGCTCGCAGCGGGGCTACACCTTC.

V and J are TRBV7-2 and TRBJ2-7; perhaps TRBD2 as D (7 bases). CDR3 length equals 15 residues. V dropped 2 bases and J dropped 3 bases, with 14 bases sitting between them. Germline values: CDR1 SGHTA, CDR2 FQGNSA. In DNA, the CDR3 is TGTGCCAGCAGCTTATCCGGGGGGCCAAACTACGAGCAGTACTTC. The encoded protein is CASSLSGGPNYEQYF.

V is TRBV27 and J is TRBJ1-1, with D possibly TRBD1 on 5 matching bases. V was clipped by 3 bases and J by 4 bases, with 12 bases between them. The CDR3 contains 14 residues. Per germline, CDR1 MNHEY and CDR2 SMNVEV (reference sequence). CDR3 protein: CASSFSPGATEAFF. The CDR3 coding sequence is TGTGCCAGCAGTTTTTCGCCTGGGGCCACTGAAGCTTTCTTT.

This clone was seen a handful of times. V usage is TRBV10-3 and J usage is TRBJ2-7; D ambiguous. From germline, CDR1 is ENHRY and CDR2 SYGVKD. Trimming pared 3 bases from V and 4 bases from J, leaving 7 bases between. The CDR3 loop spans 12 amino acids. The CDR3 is CAISDTSYEQYF. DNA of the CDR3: TGTGCCATCAGTGATACGAGTTACGAGCAGTACTTC.

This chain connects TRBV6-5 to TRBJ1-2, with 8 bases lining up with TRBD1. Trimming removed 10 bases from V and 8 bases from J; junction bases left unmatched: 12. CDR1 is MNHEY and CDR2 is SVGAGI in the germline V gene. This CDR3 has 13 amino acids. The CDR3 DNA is TGTGCCACTGAAGGGGGACAGGCCGGCGGCTACACCTTC. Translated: CATEGGQAGGYTF.

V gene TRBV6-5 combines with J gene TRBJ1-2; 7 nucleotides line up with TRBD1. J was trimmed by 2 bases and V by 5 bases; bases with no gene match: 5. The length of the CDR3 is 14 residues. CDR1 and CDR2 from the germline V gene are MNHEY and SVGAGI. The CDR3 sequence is CASSRDSKNYGYTF. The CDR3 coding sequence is TGTGCCAGCAGTAGGGACAGCAAAAACTATGGCTACACCTTC.

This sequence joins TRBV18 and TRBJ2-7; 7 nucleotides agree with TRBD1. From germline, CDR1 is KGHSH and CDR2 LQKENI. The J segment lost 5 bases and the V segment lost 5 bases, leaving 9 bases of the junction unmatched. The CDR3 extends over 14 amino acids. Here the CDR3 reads CASSIQGHNDEQYF. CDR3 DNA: TGTGCCAGCTCAATACAGGGGCACAACGACGAGCAGTACTTC.

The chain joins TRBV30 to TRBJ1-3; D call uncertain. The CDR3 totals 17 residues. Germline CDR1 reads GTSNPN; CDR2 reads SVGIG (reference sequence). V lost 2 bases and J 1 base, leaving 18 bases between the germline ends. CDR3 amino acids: CAWSTPIGSRSGNTIYF. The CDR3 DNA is TGTGCCTGGAGTACACCGATTGGGTCTAGATCTGGAAACACCATATATTTT.